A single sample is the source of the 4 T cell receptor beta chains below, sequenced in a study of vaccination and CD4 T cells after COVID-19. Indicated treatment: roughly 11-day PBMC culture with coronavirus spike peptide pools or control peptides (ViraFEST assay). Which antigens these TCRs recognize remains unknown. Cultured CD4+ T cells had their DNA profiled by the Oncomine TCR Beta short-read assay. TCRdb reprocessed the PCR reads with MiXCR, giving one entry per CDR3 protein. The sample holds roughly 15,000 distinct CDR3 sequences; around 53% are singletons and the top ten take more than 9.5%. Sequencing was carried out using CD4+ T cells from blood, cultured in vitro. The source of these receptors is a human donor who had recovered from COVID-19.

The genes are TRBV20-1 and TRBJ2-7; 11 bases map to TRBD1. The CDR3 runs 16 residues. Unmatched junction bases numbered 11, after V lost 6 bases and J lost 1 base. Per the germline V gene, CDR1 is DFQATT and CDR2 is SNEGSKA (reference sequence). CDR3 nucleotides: TGCAGTGCAGCCCTGGGGACAGGGGGAGCTTCCTACGAGCAGTACTTC. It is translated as CSAALGTGGASYEQYF.

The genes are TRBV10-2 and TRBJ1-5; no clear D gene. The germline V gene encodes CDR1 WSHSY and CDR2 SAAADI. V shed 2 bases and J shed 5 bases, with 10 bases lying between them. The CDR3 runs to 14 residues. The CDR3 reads CASSEPRADQPQHF. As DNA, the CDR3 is TGCGCCAGCAGTGAGCCGAGGGCCGATCAGCCCCAGCATTTT.

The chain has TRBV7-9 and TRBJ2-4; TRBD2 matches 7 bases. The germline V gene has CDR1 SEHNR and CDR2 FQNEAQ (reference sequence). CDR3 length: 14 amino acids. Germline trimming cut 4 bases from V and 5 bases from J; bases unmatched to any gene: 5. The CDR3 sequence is CASSSGGWENIQYF. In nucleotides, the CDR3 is TGTGCCAGCAGCTCGGGGGGATGGGAAAACATTCAGTACTTC.

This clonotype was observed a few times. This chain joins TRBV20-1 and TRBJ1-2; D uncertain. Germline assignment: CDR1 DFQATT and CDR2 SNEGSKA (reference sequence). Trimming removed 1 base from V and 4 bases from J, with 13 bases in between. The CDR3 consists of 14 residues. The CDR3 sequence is CSARVRDGVYGYTF. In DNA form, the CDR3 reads TGCAGTGCTAGAGTACGGGATGGGGTCTATGGCTACACCTTC.